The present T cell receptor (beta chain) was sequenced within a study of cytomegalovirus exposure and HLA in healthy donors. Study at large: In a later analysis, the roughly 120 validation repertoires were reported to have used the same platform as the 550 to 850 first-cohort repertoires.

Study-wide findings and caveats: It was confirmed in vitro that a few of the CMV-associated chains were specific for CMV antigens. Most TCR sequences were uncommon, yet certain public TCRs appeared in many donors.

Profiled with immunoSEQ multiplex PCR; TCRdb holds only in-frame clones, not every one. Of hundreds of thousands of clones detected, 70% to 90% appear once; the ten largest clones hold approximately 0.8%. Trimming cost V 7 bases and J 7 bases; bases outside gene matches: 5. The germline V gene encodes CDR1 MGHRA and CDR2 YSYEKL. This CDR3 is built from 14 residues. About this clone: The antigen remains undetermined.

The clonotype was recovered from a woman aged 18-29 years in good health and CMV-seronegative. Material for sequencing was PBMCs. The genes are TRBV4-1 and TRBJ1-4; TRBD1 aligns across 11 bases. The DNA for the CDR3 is TGCGCCAGCACAAGGACAGGGGGCGTTGAAAAACTGTTTTTT. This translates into CASTRTGGVEKLFF.